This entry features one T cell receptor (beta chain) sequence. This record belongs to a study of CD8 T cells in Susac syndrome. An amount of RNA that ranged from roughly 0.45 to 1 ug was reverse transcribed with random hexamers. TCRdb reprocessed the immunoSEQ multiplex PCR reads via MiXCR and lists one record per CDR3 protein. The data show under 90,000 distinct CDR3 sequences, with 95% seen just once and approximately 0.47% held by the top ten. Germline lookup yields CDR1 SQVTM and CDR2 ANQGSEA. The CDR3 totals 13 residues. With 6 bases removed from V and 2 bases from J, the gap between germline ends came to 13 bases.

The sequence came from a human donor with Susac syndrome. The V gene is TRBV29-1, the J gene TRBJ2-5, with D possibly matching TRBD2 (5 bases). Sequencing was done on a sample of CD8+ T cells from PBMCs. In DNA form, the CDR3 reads TGCAGCGTCCCCCCCAGCGGTCAAGAGACCCAGTACTTC. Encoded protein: CSVPPSGQETQYF.